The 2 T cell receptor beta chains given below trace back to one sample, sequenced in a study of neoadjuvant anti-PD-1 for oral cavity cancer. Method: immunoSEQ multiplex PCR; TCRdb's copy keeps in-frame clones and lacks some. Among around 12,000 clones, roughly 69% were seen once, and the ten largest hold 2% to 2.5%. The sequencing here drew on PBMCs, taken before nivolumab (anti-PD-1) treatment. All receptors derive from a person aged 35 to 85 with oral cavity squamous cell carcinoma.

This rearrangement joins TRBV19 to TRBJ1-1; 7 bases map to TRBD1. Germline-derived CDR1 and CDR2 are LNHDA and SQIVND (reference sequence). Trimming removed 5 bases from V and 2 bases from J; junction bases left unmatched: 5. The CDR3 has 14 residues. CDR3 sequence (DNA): TGTGCCAGTAGTTACAGGGGAGGCAACACTGAAGCTTTCTTT. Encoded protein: CASSYRGGNTEAFF.

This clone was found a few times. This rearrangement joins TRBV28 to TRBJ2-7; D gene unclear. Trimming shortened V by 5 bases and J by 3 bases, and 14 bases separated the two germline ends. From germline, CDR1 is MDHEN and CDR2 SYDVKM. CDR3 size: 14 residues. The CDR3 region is CASSPARTVYEQYF. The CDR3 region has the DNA TGTGCCAGCAGTCCCGCGAGAACCGTCTACGAGCAGTACTTC.